A single sample gave rise to the 18 T cell receptor beta chains below, sequenced in a study of vaccination and CD4 T cells after COVID-19. Cultured CD4+ T cell DNA underwent sequencing with the Oncomine TCR Beta short-read assay. Each CDR3 protein is one row after TCRdb ran MiXCR on the PCR reads. Of more than 6,000 distinct CDR3 sequences listed, around 33% are singletons. Treatment noted: approximately nine-day PBMC culture with coronavirus spike peptide pools or control peptides (ViraFEST assay). Harvesting of the unexposed donor's CD4+ T cells predated the COVID-19 pandemic (2011-2018). These TCRs' antigens remain unknown. Source material: CD4+ T cells from blood, cultured in vitro. The origin of the receptors is a human donor in good health.

This clonotype was counted a single time. This sequence joins TRBV6-1 and TRBJ1-3; D is perhaps TRBD1 (6 bases). Germline CDR1 and CDR2: MNHNS and SASEGT. The CDR3 consists of 15 residues. V was trimmed by 6 bases and J by 0 bases, leaving 12 bases between them. Written as DNA, the CDR3 is TGTGCCAGCAGCCGGGACACCGTCTCTGGAAACACCATATATTTT. As protein: CASSRDTVSGNTIYF.

The chain uses TRBV7-2 and TRBJ1-3; weak D call: TRBD1 (6 bases). The CDR3 extends over 16 amino acids. Germline lookup yields CDR1 SGHTA and CDR2 FQGNSA. Trimming took 2 bases from V and 4 from J, leaving 15 bases between them. CDR3 coding DNA: TGTGCCAGCAGCTTAATGGGACAAAACGCAGGAAACACCATATATTTT. This translates into CASSLMGQNAGNTIYF.

The rearrangement uses TRBV18 and TRBJ1-1; 8 bases are shared with TRBD1. Germline V gene data show CDR1 as KGHSH and CDR2 as LQKENI. With 2 bases clipped from V and 7 bases from J, the junction kept 3 bases outside the gene matches. The CDR3 totals 13 residues. The CDR3 DNA sequence: TGTGCCAGCTCACCATCAGGGGGCTATGAAGCTTTCTTT. Its protein is CASSPSGGYEAFF.

This clonotype has more than one count but fewer than ten. The rearrangement links TRBV7-2 to TRBJ2-1; D not resolved. Looked up from germline, CDR1 is SGHTA and CDR2 is FQGNSA. The CDR3 length is 15 residues. V was shortened by 0 bases and J by 6 bases, with 12 bases between the two germline ends. The CDR3 DNA is TGTGCCAGCAGCTTAGCGGGTACCTTACTCAATGAGCAGTTCTTC. It yields the protein CASSLAGTLLNEQFF.

The chain links TRBV5-1 to TRBJ1-5, with 8 bases matching TRBD1. V shed 4 bases and J 5 bases; nucleotides not matched to a gene: 5. CDR3 length equals 14 residues. CDR1 is SGHRS and CDR2 is YFSETQ in the germline V gene. CDR3 amino acids: CASSVGQGDQPQHF. As DNA, the CDR3 is TGCGCCAGCAGCGTCGGACAGGGTGATCAGCCCCAGCATTTT. Full variable domain (remainder filled in from reference TRBV5-1 and TRBJ1-5): KAGVTQTPRYLIKTRGQQVTLSCSPISGHRSVSWYQQTPGQGLQFLFEYFSETQRNKGNFPGRFSGRQFSNSRSEMNVSTLELGDSALYLCASSVGQGDQPQHFGDGTRLSIL.

The chain uses TRBV7-2 and TRBJ1-1, with TRBD1 identical over 10 bases. After removal of 5 bases from V and 4 bases from J, the junction contained 10 bases not matched to a gene. CDR1 SGHTA and CDR2 FQGNSA come from the germline V gene. The CDR3 totals 16 residues. This chain's CDR3 is CASSPRQGAGGTEAFF. CDR3 sequence (DNA): TGTGCCAGCAGCCCCCGACAGGGGGCAGGGGGCACTGAAGCTTTCTTT.

This rearrangement joins TRBV27 to TRBJ1-1, with TRBD1 matching 10 bases. This CDR3 comprises 18 residues. V trimming: 4 bases; J trimming: 0 bases; junction bases outside the gene matches: 11. Germline CDR1 reads MNHEY; CDR2 reads SMNVEV (reference sequence). CDR3 protein: CASSSYRDRGTMNTEAFF. The CDR3 DNA reads TGTGCCAGCAGTTCCTACCGGGACAGGGGCACCATGAACACTGAAGCTTTCTTT.

This clonotype showed up just a few times. The V call is TRBV7-9, the J call TRBJ1-1, with D perhaps TRBD1 (6 bases). This CDR3 contains 16 residues. Per the germline V gene, CDR1 is SEHNR and CDR2 is FQNEAQ (reference sequence). The germline V and J ends were trimmed by 1 base and 9 bases, with 21 bases remaining between them. The CDR3 sequence: CASSLEEMIGGQKAFF. The CDR3 DNA reads TGTGCCAGCAGCTTAGAGGAGATGATCGGGGGGCAGAAAGCTTTCTTT.

V gene TRBV28 combines with J gene TRBJ2-5, with a tentative D call TRBD1 (6 bases). Trimming stripped 7 bases from V and 6 bases from J, with 21 bases between. The CDR3 runs to 15 residues. Germline lookup yields CDR1 MDHEN and CDR2 SYDVKM. The CDR3 here is CASKMQGFGKKTQYF. The CDR3 DNA sequence: TGTGCCAGCAAAATGCAGGGGTTCGGGAAAAAGACCCAGTACTTC.

The rearrangement joins TRBV7-6 to TRBJ2-7; 7 nucleotides line up with TRBD2. The germline CDR1 and CDR2 sequences are SGHVS and FNYEAQ. This CDR3 spans 14 amino acids. CDR3 sequence reads: CWQQLLTGGYEQYF. The CDR3 DNA follows: TGTTGGCAGCAGCTGCTGACGGGGGGATACGAGCAGTACTTC. The full variable domain, its missing parts supplied by reference TRBV7-6 and TRBJ2-7, is GAGVSQSPRYKVTKRGQDVALRCDPISGHVSLYWYRQALGQGPEFLTYFNYEAQQDKSGLPNDRFSAERPEGSISTLTIQRTEQRDSAMYRCWQQLLTGGYEQYFGPGTRLTVT.

The chain carries TRBV15 and TRBJ2-7; D ambiguous. CDR3 length: 13 residues. The V end was cut by 1 base, the J end by 3 bases, with 7 bases between. Germline assignment: CDR1 LNHNV and CDR2 YYDKDF (reference sequence). CDR3 DNA sequence: TGTGCCACCAGCAGAGGACTGGACTACGAGCAGTACTTC. Encoded protein: CATSRGLDYEQYF.

Sample share makes this clonotype medium-sized. This chain uses TRBV23-1 with TRBJ2-5; D remains ambiguous. TRBV23-1 is sorted into the ORF group, with uncertain function. The CDR3 covers 15 residues. V lost 7 bases, J lost 1 base, and 16 bases lay in between. This CDR3 is CASTPRWGPQETQYF. For the CDR3, the DNA is TGCGCCAGCACACCTCGATGGGGTCCCCAAGAGACCCAGTACTTC.

This clonotype was recorded a few times. The chain is built from TRBV15 and TRBJ2-2; D may be TRBD2 (6 bases). Germline assignment: CDR1 LNHNV and CDR2 YYDKDF (reference sequence). This CDR3 contains 14 residues. Trimming left V 0 bases short and J 7 bases short, with 9 bases between. The CDR3 DNA reads TGTGCCACCAGCAGAGAAGGGACTGTCGGGGAGCTGTTTTTT. Its translation is CATSREGTVGELFF. The full variable domain, completed using reference TRBV15 and TRBJ2-2, is DAMVIQNPRYQVTQFGKPVTLSCSQTLNHNVMYWYQQKSSQAPKLLFHYYDKDFNNEADTPDNFQSRRPNTSFCFLDIRSPGLGDTAMYLCATSREGTVGELFFGEGSRLTVL.

This chain connects TRBV6-2 or TRBV6-3 to TRBJ2-7; weak D call: TRBD2 (6 bases). Germline V gene lookup returns CDR1 MNHEY and CDR2 SVGEGT. This CDR3 comprises 13 residues. V was shortened by 10 bases and J by 7 bases, with 20 bases between the two germline ends. In DNA, the CDR3 is TGTGCCATCCGGGACTCCCAGGGTGGAGAGCAGTACTTC. This encodes CAIRDSQGGEQYF.

V is TRBV6-1 and J is TRBJ1-5, with D unclear. V gave up 4 bases and J gave up 5 bases, with 9 bases separating them. CDR3 length: 13 amino acids. CDR1 MNHNS and CDR2 SASEGT come from the germline V gene. CDR3 amino acids: CASSGDNHQPQHF. The CDR3 DNA follows: TGTGCCAGCAGTGGAGATAATCATCAGCCCCAGCATTTT.

This clonotype occurred a few times. The chain links TRBV10-3 to TRBJ1-1; 7 nucleotides align to TRBD1. The V gene's germline CDR1 is ENHRY and CDR2 SYGVKD. V was pared by 0 bases and J by 4 bases, with 11 bases of the junction left unmatched. The CDR3 has 17 residues. CDR3 nucleotide sequence: TGTGCCATCAGTGAGTCTATGGAAGGGGGCAGGGGCACTGAAGCTTTCTTT. Translation: CAISESMEGGRGTEAFF.

This clonotype was detected only once. Since no conserved phenylalanine or tryptophan closes the CDR3, a read error is the likely cause. The chain couples TRBV11-2 to TRBJ2-7; the match to TRBD2 covers 7 bases. The V segment lost 0 bases and the J segment 3 bases; nucleotides outside the gene matches: 8. This CDR3 contains 16 residues. Per the germline V gene, CDR1 is SGHAT and CDR2 is FQNNGV. CDR3 DNA: TGTGCCAGCAGCTTAGATCCCCGGGGAGGGAGCTACGAGCAGTACCTC. Protein sequence: CASSLDPRGGSYEQYL.

The chain links TRBV11-2 to TRBJ2-7, with D possibly matching TRBD2 (6 bases). Germline-derived CDR1 and CDR2 are SGHAT and FQNNGV. V was clipped by 1 base and J by 3 bases, with 10 bases between them. CDR3 length equals 14 residues. CDR3 in DNA: TGTGCCAGCAGCTTAGCGGGAGTCGGCTACGAGCAGTACTTC. This sequence encodes CASSLAGVGYEQYF.